The 19 T cell receptor beta chains below were found in one sample sequenced in a study of a mutant IDH1 vaccine in newly diagnosed glioma (dated by TCRdb to about 2021). For these TCRs, the target antigens are not known. The time point label here, explained by the study, means: week 35, safety follow-up. A 20-mer mutant IDH1 peptide at 300 micrograms in Montanide made up each vaccine dose, which was injected subcutaneously together with topical imiquimod. Library preparation was by the immunoSEQ multiplex PCR assay. TCRdb holds this immuneACCESS table with in-frame rearrangements only. Some clones are missing; in checked studies, unresolved V genes explain under half, and the rest has no known cause. For this sample there are tens of thousands of clones; roughly four fifths appear just once. Around 7% of the sample lies in the top ten. Source: PBMCs, taken from a glioma patient whose treatment included an IDH1 peptide vaccine. The receptors were sampled from a woman aged 18-29 years with glioma.

The rearrangement links TRBV10-3 to TRBJ2-7; TRBD2 is a possible D gene (5 bases). Germline assignment: CDR1 ENHRY and CDR2 SYGVKD. This CDR3 contains 18 residues. V was cut by 6 bases and J by 2 bases, with 26 bases left in between. The CDR3 loop reads CAISAQSGWANLPYEQYF. DNA of the CDR3: TGTGCCATCAGCGCCCAGTCGGGGTGGGCGAATCTACCCTACGAGCAGTACTTC.

J is TRBJ2-7 and V is TRBV6-1, with unresolved D. Trimming left V 6 bases short and J 3 bases short, with 9 bases between. This CDR3 spans 12 amino acids. Looked up from germline, CDR1 is MNHNS and CDR2 is SASEGT. This CDR3 is CASRFESYEQYF. CDR3 bases: TGTGCCAGCAGGTTTGAGAGCTACGAGCAGTACTTC.

The V gene is TRBV10-3, the J gene TRBJ2-7; 8 positions match TRBD1. The length of the CDR3 is 17 residues. Germline CDR1 is ENHRY and CDR2 is SYGVKD. Trimming removed 3 bases from V and 3 bases from J; junction bases left unmatched: 13. The CDR3 region is CAISDPAYRDRLYEQYF. As DNA, the CDR3 is TGTGCCATCAGTGACCCGGCGTATAGGGACAGGCTCTACGAGCAGTACTTC.

J is TRBJ2-3 and V is TRBV30, with D perhaps TRBD1 (5 bases). CDR3 length equals 17 residues. The V gene's germline CDR1 is GTSNPN and CDR2 SVGIG (reference sequence). Deletions cut 2 bases from V and 2 bases from J, with 20 bases between. The CDR3 sequence: CAWSSKGPGLVTDTQYF. CDR3 bases: TGTGCCTGGAGTTCCAAGGGCCCAGGGTTGGTCACAGATACGCAGTATTTT.

The chain recombines TRBV15 with TRBJ2-1; 14 nucleotides align to TRBD2. Germline CDR1 LNHNV, CDR2 YYDKDF (reference sequence). The V and J ends lost 3 bases and 8 bases, in that order; junction bases with no gene match: 3. The CDR3 runs to 15 residues. The CDR3 nucleotides are TGTGCCACCAGCAGGGGACTAGCGGGAGAAGATGAGCAGTTCTTC. Translated: CATSRGLAGEDEQFF.

The chain has TRBV5-1 and TRBJ2-5; 10 bases line up with TRBD1. Trimming at V came to 10 bases and at J to 4 bases, leaving 10 bases not matched to a gene. CDR1 is SGHRS and CDR2 is YFSETQ in the germline V gene. The CDR3 contains 14 residues. The CDR3 nucleotides read TGCGCCCGACACAGGACAGGGGGAGGAGAGACCCAGTACTTC. Amino acid sequence: CARHRTGGGETQYF.

This sequence joins TRBV7-8 and TRBJ2-7; TRBD1 aligns across 9 bases. Germline lookup yields CDR1 SGHVS and CDR2 FQNEAQ. The CDR3 loop spans 16 amino acids. The V gene end was trimmed by 6 bases and the J gene end by 9 bases; junction bases not matched to a gene: 18. The CDR3 sequence: CASSHRGQGNLGGQYF. In DNA form, the CDR3 reads TGTGCCAGCAGTCACAGAGGACAGGGGAATCTGGGGGGGCAGTACTTC. The full variable domain, in which reference TRBV7-8 and TRBJ2-7 provide the parts outside the CDR3, is GAGVSQSPRYKVAKRGQDVALRCDPISGHVSLFWYQQALGQGPEFLTYFQNEAQLDKSGLPSDRFFAERPEGSVSTLKIQRTQQEDSAVYLCASSHRGQGNLGGQYFGPGTRLTVT.

This chain uses TRBV5-8 with TRBJ1-1; no definite D call. CDR1 is SGHTS and CDR2 is YDEGEE in the germline V gene. CDR3 length equals 14 residues. The germline V and J ends were trimmed by 3 bases and 4 bases, with 13 bases remaining between them. In nucleotides, the CDR3 is TGTGCCAGCAGCTCCTCAAGGGCCCGCACTGAAGCTTTCTTT. It translates to CASSSSRARTEAFF.

This chain joins TRBV5-4 and TRBJ2-1, with a possible D match to TRBD1 (6 bases). V lost 3 bases, J lost 0 bases, and 10 bases lay in between. The CDR3 consists of 15 residues. The germline V gene has CDR1 SGHNT and CDR2 YYREEE (reference sequence). This CDR3 reads CASSSGQLSYNEQFF. The DNA of the CDR3 is TGTGCCAGCAGCTCCGGACAGCTCTCCTACAATGAGCAGTTCTTC.

The CDR3: CASSVGTGESNQPQHF. CDR3 nucleotide sequence: TGTGCCAGCAGCGTAGGCACAGGGGAGAGCAATCAGCCCCAGCATTTT. This sequence joins TRBV9 and TRBJ1-5; 7 bases agree with TRBD1. CDR1 is SGDLS and CDR2 is YYNGEE in the germline V gene. Germline trimming cut 0 bases from V and 1 base from J; bases unmatched to any gene: 4. There are 16 residues in the CDR3.

V usage is TRBV30 and J usage is TRBJ1-4, with D possibly TRBD1 on 5 matching bases. The CDR3 sequence is 14 residues long. The germline V gene encodes CDR1 GTSNPN and CDR2 SVGIG (reference sequence). V dropped 2 bases and J dropped 1 base, with 8 bases sitting between them. The CDR3 bases are TGTGCCTGGAGTCAGGGATTAACTAATGAAAAACTGTTTTTT. Residues: CAWSQGLTNEKLFF.

The CDR3 DNA reads TGTGCCAGCAGCTTAGCAGTTTGGGCAGGGAGCACAGATACGCAGTATTTT. Encoded protein: CASSLAVWAGSTDTQYF. J is TRBJ2-3 and V is TRBV7-6; the D gene is possibly TRBD1 (5 bases). V lost 0 bases, J lost 0 bases, and 13 bases lay in between. This CDR3 comprises 17 residues. Germline CDR1 and CDR2: SGHVS and FNYEAQ. Filled out from reference TRBV7-6 and TRBJ2-3, the complete variable domain reads GAGVSQSPRYKVTKRGQDVALRCDPISGHVSLYWYRQALGQGPEFLTYFNYEAQQDKSGLPNDRFSAERPEGSISTLTIQRTEQRDSAMYRCASSLAVWAGSTDTQYFGPGTRLTVL.

The genes are TRBV5-5 and TRBJ2-7; tentatively, D is TRBD2 (5 bases). The CDR3 runs 14 residues. Germline V lookup: CDR1 SGHKS, CDR2 YYEKEE (reference sequence). Trimming pared 0 bases from V and 2 bases from J, leaving 9 bases between. CDR3 nucleotide sequence: TGTGCCAGCAGCTTGGCGAGAGGGACCTACGAGCAGTACTTC. It yields the protein CASSLARGTYEQYF.

This chain connects TRBV6-6 to TRBJ1-1; no clear D gene. Germline V gene sequence: CDR1 MNHNY, CDR2 SVGAGI (reference sequence). The ends were cut back, 0 bases at V and 10 bases at J, with 15 bases in the middle. This CDR3 is built from 14 residues. DNA for the CDR3: TGTGCCAGCAGTTACTCGACGGCGGGGAGTGGAGCTTTCTTT. Its translation: CASSYSTAGSGAFF.

This sequence joins TRBV28 and TRBJ2-6, with 8 nucleotides matching TRBD2. The CDR3 extends over 18 amino acids. The germline V gene encodes CDR1 MDHEN and CDR2 SYDVKM. V shed 8 bases, J shed 0 bases, and the junction held 12 bases outside the gene matches. DNA for the CDR3: TGTGCCAGCTGGGGTTTTAGCGGGACCAGCTCTGGGGCCAACGTCCTGACTTTC. Translating it yields CASWGFSGTSSGANVLTF.

The chain links TRBV13 to TRBJ2-2, with D possibly being TRBD1 (6 bases). CDR3 length: 16 residues. Germline-derived CDR1 and CDR2 are PRHDT and FYEKMQ (reference sequence). Trimming took 0 bases from V and 0 from J, leaving 8 bases between them. CDR3: CASSLGQGTNTGELFF. For the CDR3, the DNA is TGTGCCAGCAGCTTAGGACAGGGTACGAACACCGGGGAGCTGTTTTTT.

CDR3 nucleotides: TGTGCCAGCAGCGTCGCCCCGGGGGGGGGTTGGGGAGCGCAGTATTTT. It codes for CASSVAPGGGWGAQYF. J is TRBJ2-3 and V is TRBV11-3; 8 nucleotides line up with TRBD2. CDR1 and CDR2 (germline): SGHNT, YENEEA. The CDR3 length is 16 residues. V trimming: 5 bases; J trimming: 10 bases; junction bases outside the gene matches: 17.

V usage is TRBV28 and J usage is TRBJ1-2, with D maybe TRBD1 (5 bases). This CDR3 has 14 amino acids. CDR1 and CDR2 from the germline V gene are MDHEN and SYDVKM. V was trimmed by 3 bases and J by 1 base, leaving 9 bases between them. The CDR3 loop is CASSFRGYNYGYTF. CDR3 nucleotide sequence: TGTGCCAGCAGTTTTCGGGGGTATAACTATGGCTACACCTTC.

The V and J genes are TRBV2 and TRBJ2-1, with 10 nucleotides matching TRBD2. CDR1 and CDR2 (germline): SNHLY, FYNNEI. The CDR3 runs 18 residues. V was clipped by 2 bases and J by 2 bases; unmatched bases: 9. CDR3 nucleotide sequence: TGTGCCAGCAGTGAACTGTTAGCGGGGGGCCGAGCCTACAATGAGCAGTTCTTC. Translated, it gives CASSELLAGGRAYNEQFF.